This T cell receptor beta chain was sequenced in a study of blood T cell repertoires in COVID-19. Study-level background: The study drew acute and convalescent COVID-19 samples from the United States, Italy and Spain.

The method was immunoSEQ multiplex PCR; TCRdb's version includes in-frame clones alone and lacks a portion of them. Here the sample spans about 210,000 clones, approximately 80% being singletons. Trimming took 1 base from V and 4 from J, leaving 8 bases between them. Germline CDR1 is SGHAT and CDR2 is FQNNGV. This CDR3 region has 14 residues. Specimen: peripheral blood. The sequence was obtained from a middle-aged man with active or convalescent COVID-19. The chain carries TRBV11-2 and TRBJ1-5, with D unresolved. CDR3 coding DNA: TGTGCCAGCAGCTTAGTAGAGGCTAATCAGCCCCAGCATTTT. This gives the protein CASSLVEANQPQHF.